This TCR beta chain was obtained from a study of T cells in tuberculosis. Study as a whole: Sequenced TCRs come from CD1B-GMM tetramer-binding T cells.

Notes on this clone: Antigen unknown.

Generated by immunoSEQ multiplex PCR, the TCRdb table keeps only in-frame clones and is missing some. The sample carries over 30,000 clones, 95% to 97% recorded once. Broader study findings: Active tuberculosis TCR-alpha repertoires lay closer to GMM-specific TCRs than IGRA-negative controls, suggesting clonal expansion.

The sequence was obtained from a donor aged 10-35 years with latent tuberculosis or without tuberculosis infection. The source material was PBMCs.

The CDR3 DNA is TGTGCCAGCAGCTCCCAGGGACAGCTGAACACCGGGGAGCTGTTTTTT. It yields the protein CASSSQGQLNTGELFF. The J gene is TRBJ2-2, the V gene TRBV11-2; the match to TRBD1 covers 7 bases. The CDR3 runs to 16 residues. Per the germline V gene, CDR1 is SGHAT and CDR2 is FQNNGV. V dropped 4 bases and J dropped 1; count of bases not matched to a gene: 6.